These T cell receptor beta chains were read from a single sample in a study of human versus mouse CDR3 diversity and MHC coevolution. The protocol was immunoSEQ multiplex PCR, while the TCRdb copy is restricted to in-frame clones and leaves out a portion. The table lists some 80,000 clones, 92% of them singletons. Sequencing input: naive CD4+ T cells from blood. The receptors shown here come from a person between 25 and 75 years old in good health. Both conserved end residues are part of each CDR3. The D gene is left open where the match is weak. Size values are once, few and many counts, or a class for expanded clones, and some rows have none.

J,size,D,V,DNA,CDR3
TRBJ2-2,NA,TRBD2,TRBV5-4,TGTGCCAGCCGCCCCGGGACTAGCGGGGGGGCGAACACCGGGGAGCTGTTTTTT,CASRPGTSGGANTGELFF
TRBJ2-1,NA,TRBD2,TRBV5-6,TGTGCCAGCAGCCATAACACGGGGACTAGCGTCCACAATGAGCAGTTCTTC,CASSHNTGTSVHNEQFF
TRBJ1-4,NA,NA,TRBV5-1,TGCGCCAGCAGCCCGGGGAACCTGAATGAAAAACTGTTTTTT,CASSPGNLNEKLFF
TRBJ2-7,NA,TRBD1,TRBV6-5,TGTGCCAGCAGTTACGGGACAGGGATTACCTACGAGCAGTACTTC,CASSYGTGITYEQYF
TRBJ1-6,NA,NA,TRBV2,TGTGCCAGCAGTGAAGGTGGTCAGAAGAATTCACCCCTCCACTTT,CASSEGGQKNSPLHF
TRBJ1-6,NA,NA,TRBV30,TGTGCCTGGAGTGTATTTGGACAGCGGCCGAATTCACCCCTCCACTTT,CAWSVFGQRPNSPLHF
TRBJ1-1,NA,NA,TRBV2,TGTGCCAGCGGACAGTATTCTTTTGAAGCTTTCTTT,CASGQYSFEAFF
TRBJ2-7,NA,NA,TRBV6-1,TGTGCCAGCAGTGAAGCGGTACAGAGTACCTACGAGCAGTACTTC,CASSEAVQSTYEQYF
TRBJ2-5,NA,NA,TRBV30,TGTGCCTGGAGGGCTGGTCTCACCTACGGGGCCCAGTACTTC,CAWRAGLTYGAQYF
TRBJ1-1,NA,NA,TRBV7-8,TGTGCCAGCAGCTTAGTCTCCGTGAACACTGAAGCTTTCTTT,CASSLVSVNTEAFF
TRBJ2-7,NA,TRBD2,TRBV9,TGTGCCAGCAGCGTAGCGATAGCGGGAACCTACGAGCAGTACTTC,CASSVAIAGTYEQYF
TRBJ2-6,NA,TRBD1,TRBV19,TGTGCCAGTAGCGTGGACAGGGGGACTGGGGCCAACGTCCTGACTTTC,CASSVDRGTGANVLTF
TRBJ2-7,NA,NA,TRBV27,TGTGCCAGCAGTCAACTCGGGGGCTACGAGCAGTACTTC,CASSQLGGYEQYF
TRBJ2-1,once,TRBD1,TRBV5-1,TGCGCCAGCAGCTTTTCGGGACAGGGATTCAATGAGCAGTTCTTC,CASSFSGQGFNEQFF
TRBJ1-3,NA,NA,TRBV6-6,TGTGCCAGCAGTTACACCAGGGTTGGAAACACCATATATTTT,CASSYTRVGNTIYF
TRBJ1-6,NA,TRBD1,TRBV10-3,TGTGCCATCAGACCGGGACAGTCGGGTTCACCCCTCCACTTT,CAIRPGQSGSPLHF
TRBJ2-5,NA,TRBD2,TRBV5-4,TGTGCCAGCAGCCGACCCACACTAGCGGGAGTAGAGACCCAGTACTTC,CASSRPTLAGVETQYF
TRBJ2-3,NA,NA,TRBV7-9,TGTGCCAGCAGCGCCCGCGGCACAGATACGCAGTATTTT,CASSARGTDTQYF
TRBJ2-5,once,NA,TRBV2,TGTGCCAGCTTGCTCCGGGACACGAAGATGGAGCAGTACTTC,CASLLRDTKMEQYF